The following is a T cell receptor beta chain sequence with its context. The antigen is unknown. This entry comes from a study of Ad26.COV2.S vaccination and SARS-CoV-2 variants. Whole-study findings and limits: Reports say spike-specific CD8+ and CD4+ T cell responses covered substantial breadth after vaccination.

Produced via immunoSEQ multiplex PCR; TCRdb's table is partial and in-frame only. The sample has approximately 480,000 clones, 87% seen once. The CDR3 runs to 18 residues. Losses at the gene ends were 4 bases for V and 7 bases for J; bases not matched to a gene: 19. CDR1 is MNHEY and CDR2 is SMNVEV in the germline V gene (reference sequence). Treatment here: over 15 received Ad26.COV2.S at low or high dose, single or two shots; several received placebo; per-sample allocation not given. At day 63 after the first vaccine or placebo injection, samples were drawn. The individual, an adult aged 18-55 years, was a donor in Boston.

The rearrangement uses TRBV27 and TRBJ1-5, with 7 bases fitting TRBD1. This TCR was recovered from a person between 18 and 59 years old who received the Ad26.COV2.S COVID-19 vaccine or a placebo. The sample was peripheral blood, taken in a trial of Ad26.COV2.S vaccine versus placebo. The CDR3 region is CASSSTPTGTPVGQPQHF. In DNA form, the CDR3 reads TGTGCCAGCAGTTCTACACCGACAGGGACACCGGTTGGGCAGCCCCAGCATTTT.